This T cell receptor beta chain was sequenced in a study of monozygotic twins with inflammatory bowel disease (dated by TCRdb to the late 2010s). As for the study more broadly: In total, around 28 monozygotic twin pairs made up the full study: 19 Danish pairs, all IBD-discordant, plus nine German pairs, of which four were IBD-concordant and five were IBD-discordant. The search for disease-associated traits relied mainly on comparing, within discordant pairs, IBD patients with their genetically identical healthy co-twins. Each individual had, on average, about 151 000 unique TCRalpha sequences and 181 000 unique TCRbeta sequences available for analysis. Results the study describes overall, beyond this receptor: IBD patients had lower TCRbeta repertoire diversity, measured by the inverse Simpson index, than their healthy co-twins. The results gave no support for a single strong signal or clonotype linked to IBD. Repertoire similarity did not differ between concordant and discordant twins, which could be due to limited statistical power. Background noise and inter-individual variability may have been introduced into the repertoires by the differing immunosuppressive treatments among patients. Compared with healthy twins, IBD patients had fewer clonotypes in common with other individuals, a difference most pronounced in patients showing signs of disease activity. The analysis was unable to tell apart different T cell subtypes.

Turning to this clonotype: It has no known antigen specificity.

The library was generated by 5' RACE. Each TCR library was prepared from around 3,400 ng of total RNA. For each sample, cDNA synthesis was carried out in eight separate reactions using SMARTScribe reverse transcriptase. During cDNA synthesis, template switching introduced unique molecular identifiers that contained a 6-nucleotide sample barcode. Amplification of TCRalpha and TCRbeta cDNA involved two nested PCRs of approximately 16 and 10 cycles, and each PCR was followed by bead purification. Before amplification, the cDNA was treated with uracil DNA-glycosylase and purified using the QIAquick PCR purification kit. The second PCR added Illumina TruSeq-compatible adapters along with sample-specific barcodes. TapeStation and Qubit were used to check library quality and concentration, and roughly 5.5 ng of each library was pooled. Pooled libraries were sequenced on an Illumina HiSeq2500 single-index Rapid Run with 2 x 100 bp reads and custom sequencing primers. Per the original workflow: UMI-based consensus assembly with MiGEC version 1.2.6 was used to correct PCR and sequencing errors. MiXCR version 2.1.1 was used to carry out V(D)J alignment, clonotype assembly and CDR3 extraction. To normalise gene usage, clonotype sharing and MAIT/NKT TCR abundance, the top 1000, 10 000 and 20 000 clonotypes in each sample were analysed. After downsampling to 27 000 UMIs, diversity was calculated as the inverse Simpson index using the vegan R package. Paired Mann-Whitney U tests were applied to discordant twin pairs, with Benjamini-Hochberg correction for multiple testing. TCRdb reanalyzed the reads, keeping one entry per CDR3 protein sequence and omitting DNA. The V and J calls here are based on TCRdb, not the publication. This sample's records show around 190,000 distinct CDR3 sequences. Of the sample, approximately 1.6% falls within the top ten clones.

A roughly 2.5 ml peripheral blood sample was drawn into PAXgene tubes per donor and stored at -80°C. Total RNA was isolated from whole blood with the PAXgene blood miRNA kit on an automated QIAcube, without T cell sorting. Peripheral blood from monozygotic twin pairs who were concordant or discordant for inflammatory bowel disease underwent deep TCRalpha and TCRbeta repertoire profiling using unique molecular barcoding. Smoking habits were recorded for all twin pairs, with individuals classified as current, former or never smokers. The source of this sequence is a human donor with ulcerative colitis or Crohn's disease, or a healthy co-twin of an affected twin (not recorded which). Sequenced input: blood.

CDR3 region: CASKGVDRANEKLFF. The chain couples TRBV12-3 or TRBV12-4 to TRBJ1-4; TCRdb lists TRBD1, though no DNA is available to test this call. The CDR3 contains 15 residues, cysteine and phenylalanine counted. No DNA accompanies this entry.